This T cell receptor beta chain was recovered during a study of T cell responses to AZD1222 COVID-19 vaccine. Findings and caveats of the study: Baseline serostatus was positive in only a handful of AZD1222 recipients. Unmutated variant regions reportedly attract nearly half of all spike-specific TCRs. Dominant at 160-218 and 743-854, vaccine-associated CD4 TCRs also spanned spike. Among the donors, most were white British and more were female, and clonal diversity was possibly underestimated.

Worth noting for this clone: The target antigen is unknown.

Measured with immunoSEQ multiplex PCR; TCRdb has only the in-frame clones, and not every one. The sample carries 200,000 or so clones, over 70% recorded once. The TCR sequence derives from an adult in good health. The sample here was peripheral blood, taken on day 0 of MenACWY control vaccination.

The CDR3 DNA sequence: TGTGCCAGCCAACAGTCGGGACAGGGGTTTCACGAGCAGTACTTC. Protein sequence: CASQQSGQGFHEQYF. The V call is TRBV28, the J call TRBJ2-7, with TRBD1 matching over 10 bases. This CDR3 has 15 residues. V was clipped by 8 bases and J by 5 bases; unmatched bases: 12. Germline lookup yields CDR1 MDHEN and CDR2 SYDVKM.